The 25 T cell receptor beta chains in this list originate from one sample, sequenced in a study of T cells after yellow fever vaccination. TCRdb passed the 5' RACE reads through MiXCR, listing each CDR3 protein once. The sample carries under 250,000 distinct CDR3 sequences, approximately 3% recorded once. The specimen was CD4+ T cells sorted from PBMCs, collected 10 days after the yellow fever booster vaccination. The receptor set was obtained from a man younger than 35 who received the YFV17D yellow fever vaccine.

There are a few counts of this clonotype. The chain is built from TRBV6-5 and TRBJ2-2; D ambiguous. V was shortened by 0 bases and J by 3 bases, with 5 bases between the two germline ends. Germline-derived CDR1 and CDR2 are MNHEY and SVGAGI. This CDR3 region has 14 residues. The DNA for the CDR3 is TGTGCCAGCAGTTACTCGGTCCACACCGGGGAGCTGTTTTTT. Translation: CASSYSVHTGELFF.

The chain has TRBV5-1 and TRBJ1-1, with 9 nucleotides matching TRBD1. Looked up from germline, CDR1 is SGHRS and CDR2 is YFSETQ. The CDR3 totals 14 residues. V lost 0 bases, J lost 4 bases, and 1 base stayed unmatched. DNA of the CDR3: TGCGCCAGCAGCTTGGACAGGGGGCTCACTGAAGCTTTCTTT. It yields the protein CASSLDRGLTEAFF.

In this sample, this clonotype turned up many times. The chain couples TRBV20-1 to TRBJ2-7; D gene uncertain. Trimming took 0 bases from V and 3 from J, leaving 3 bases between them. The CDR3 spans 11 residues. Germline loops: CDR1 DFQATT, CDR2 SNEGSKA (reference sequence). This chain's CDR3 is CSARDFYEQYF. The CDR3 coding sequence is TGCAGTGCTAGAGACTTCTACGAGCAGTACTTC.

This clonotype was seen a handful of times. The chain joins TRBV20-1 to TRBJ2-5; D perhaps matches TRBD1 (5 bases). The germline V and J ends were trimmed by 6 bases and 5 bases, with 13 bases remaining between them. CDR1 and CDR2 (germline): DFQATT, SNEGSKA (reference sequence). The CDR3 totals 12 residues. The CDR3 protein is CSAPTVIETQYF. CDR3 nucleotides: TGCAGTGCCCCGACAGTGATCGAGACCCAGTACTTC.

This clonotype has more than one count but fewer than ten. V gene TRBV6-1 combines with J gene TRBJ2-7; perhaps TRBD2 as D (6 bases). V was shortened by 0 bases and J by 3 bases, with 15 bases between the two germline ends. The germline V gene has CDR1 MNHNS and CDR2 SASEGT. The CDR3 is 16 residues long. CDR3 residues: CASSEAQIAGIYEQYF. CDR3 in DNA: TGTGCCAGCAGTGAAGCACAGATTGCGGGGATCTACGAGCAGTACTTC.

This clonotype appeared many times. The chain uses TRBV7-2 and TRBJ2-6, with TRBD1 identical over 7 bases. The CDR3 contains 18 residues. V lost 5 bases and J lost 2; bases outside the gene matches: 12. CDR1 and CDR2 from the germline V gene are SGHTA and FQGNSA. CDR3 sequence: CASSLSTGPSAGANVLTF. As DNA, the CDR3 is TGTGCCAGCAGCCTTTCGACAGGGCCATCCGCTGGGGCCAACGTCCTGACTTTC.

Many counts were recorded for this clonotype. The rearrangement uses TRBV7-2 and TRBJ2-1; 8 positions agree with TRBD2. The CDR3 runs 16 residues. From germline, CDR1 is SGHTA and CDR2 FQGNSA. J was trimmed by 0 bases and V by 3 bases; bases with no gene match: 4. CDR3 sequence: CASSLIAGSSYNEQFF. The DNA for the CDR3 is TGTGCCAGCAGCTTGATAGCGGGGAGCTCCTACAATGAGCAGTTCTTC.

This clonotype was observed a handful of times. The gene calls are TRBV12-3 or TRBV12-4 and TRBJ1-4; 10 bases fit TRBD1. V shed 7 bases, J shed 8 bases, and the junction held 7 bases outside the gene matches. The CDR3 is 14 residues long. CDR3 protein: CASTRQGAGEKLFF. The CDR3 DNA reads TGTGCCAGCACCAGACAGGGGGCTGGGGAAAAACTGTTTTTT.

The table lists this clonotype with a few counts. The V and J genes are TRBV5-1 and TRBJ1-2, with D possibly TRBD1 on 5 matching bases. The CDR3 covers 15 residues. The V and J ends lost 4 bases and 0 bases respectively, with 13 bases between them. Germline V gene data show CDR1 as SGHRS and CDR2 as YFSETQ. The CDR3 DNA reads as TGCGCCAGCAGCGGGGGGACGGGAGCTAACTATGGCTACACCTTC. Translation: CASSGGTGANYGYTF.

This clonotype was recorded many times. This chain uses TRBV3-1 with TRBJ1-1, with 8 bases matching TRBD1. V gave up 3 bases and J gave up 5 bases; unmatched junction bases: 5. The CDR3 spans 14 residues. Germline V lookup: CDR1 LGHDT, CDR2 YNNKEL (reference sequence). CDR3 coding DNA: TGTGCCAGCAGCCAGGCACAGGGGGTTACTGAAGCTTTCTTT. It encodes CASSQAQGVTEAFF. The full variable domain, its missing parts supplied by reference TRBV3-1 and TRBJ1-1, is DTAVSQTPKYLVTQMGNDKSIKCEQNLGHDTMYWYKQDSKKFLKIMFSYNNKELIINETVPNRFSPKSPDKAHLNLHINSLELGDSAVYFCASSQAQGVTEAFFGQGTRLTVV.

The chain combines TRBV4-1 with TRBJ1-2; D gene ambiguous. Germline values: CDR1 MGHRA, CDR2 YSYEKL. The CDR3 runs 15 residues. V lost 4 bases and J lost 1, with 13 bases in between. The CDR3, as DNA: TGCGCCAGCAGCCCAGGAGGAGCTCTTAACTATGGCTACACCTTC. Translation: CASSPGGALNYGYTF.

Many counts were recorded for this clonotype. As DNA, the CDR3 is TGTGCCAGTACGGGGAGCTATAATACGCAGTATTTT. Protein sequence: CASTGSYNTQYF. The chain couples TRBV19 to TRBJ2-3; D possibly corresponds to TRBD2 (5 bases). The CDR3 covers 12 residues. The V gene lost 7 bases and the J gene lost 7 bases, with 12 bases spanning the gap. Germline assignment: CDR1 LNHDA and CDR2 SQIVND (reference sequence).

This clonotype came up a few times. The chain recombines TRBV4-3 with TRBJ1-1; no clear D. The CDR3 contains 14 residues. V lost 1 base and J 1 base, leaving 7 bases between the germline ends. Germline loops: CDR1 LGHNA, CDR2 YSLEER. The CDR3, as DNA: TGCGCCAGCAGCCAAGCCTACGCGAACACTGAAGCTTTCTTT. Residues: CASSQAYANTEAFF.

The chain couples TRBV7-9 to TRBJ2-3, with no clear D. Trimming pared 5 bases from V and 0 bases from J, leaving 12 bases between. The CDR3 extends over 15 amino acids. CDR1 SEHNR and CDR2 FQNEAQ come from the germline V gene (reference sequence). CDR3 region: CASSASGLSTDTQYF. In nucleotides, the CDR3 is TGTGCCAGCAGCGCATCAGGCCTCAGCACAGATACGCAGTATTTT. Full variable domain (missing parts from reference TRBV7-9 and TRBJ2-3): DTGVSQNPRHKITKRGQNVTFRCDPISEHNRLYWYRQTLGQGPEFLTYFQNEAQLEKSRLLSDRFSAERPKGSFSTLEIQRTEQGDSAMYLCASSASGLSTDTQYFGPGTRLTVL.

The sample holds many counts of this clonotype. The CDR3 protein is CSALQGAEEKLFF. The DNA of the CDR3 is TGCAGTGCTTTACAGGGGGCAGAAGAAAAACTGTTTTTT. V usage is TRBV20-1 and J usage is TRBJ1-4; TRBD1 matches at 9 bases. The germline V gene has CDR1 DFQATT and CDR2 SNEGSKA (reference sequence). This CDR3 contains 13 residues. The V gene end was trimmed by 5 bases and the J gene end by 8 bases; junction bases not matched to a gene: 6.

This clonotype was picked up many times. The V and J genes are TRBV18 and TRBJ2-3, with D maybe TRBD2 (6 bases). V gave up 3 bases and J gave up 0 bases, with 10 bases separating them. Germline V gene sequence: CDR1 KGHSH, CDR2 LQKENI. This CDR3 is 15 amino acids long. The CDR3 sequence is CASSPNRGSTDTQYF. The CDR3 DNA follows: TGTGCCAGCTCACCGAACCGGGGGAGCACAGATACGCAGTATTTT.

This clonotype was seen ten or more times. The chain links TRBV9 to TRBJ1-1, with TRBD1 matching 7 bases. The trim removed 1 base at V and 2 bases at J, leaving 8 bases unmatched. Germline V lookup: CDR1 SGDLS, CDR2 YYNGEE. This CDR3 region has 16 residues. The CDR3 spells CASSVQQGQGNTEAFF. CDR3 DNA: TGTGCCAGCAGCGTACAACAGGGGCAAGGAAACACTGAAGCTTTCTTT.

This clonotype was seen repeatedly, ten times or more. The gene calls are TRBV5-1 and TRBJ1-5; TRBD1 matches 10 bases. The CDR3 is 15 residues long. In germline, CDR1 is SGHRS, CDR2 YFSETQ. V shed 5 bases and J 4 bases; nucleotides not matched to a gene: 6. The CDR3 loop is CASREGTGENQPQHF. The CDR3 bases are TGCGCCAGCAGAGAGGGGACAGGGGAAAATCAGCCCCAGCATTTT. Supplemented by reference TRBV5-1 and TRBJ1-5, the full variable domain reads KAGVTQTPRYLIKTRGQQVTLSCSPISGHRSVSWYQQTPGQGLQFLFEYFSETQRNKGNFPGRFSGRQFSNSRSEMNVSTLELGDSALYLCASREGTGENQPQHFGDGTRLSIL.

This clonotype has a handful of counts. The V call is TRBV7-2, the J call TRBJ2-5; TRBD2 matches 7 bases. J lost 7 bases, V lost 4 bases, and 12 bases had no gene match. The germline V gene has CDR1 SGHTA and CDR2 FQGNSA. The CDR3 loop spans 15 amino acids. CDR3 sequence reads: CASSSEGRDYGTQYF. For the CDR3, the DNA is TGTGCCAGCAGCTCTGAGGGGCGGGACTATGGGACCCAGTACTTC.

In this sample, this clonotype turned up many times. The chain is built from TRBV20-1 and TRBJ2-5; tentatively, D is TRBD1 (5 bases). The CDR3 has 11 residues. V lost 2 bases and J 4 bases, leaving 5 bases between the germline ends. Germline values: CDR1 DFQATT, CDR2 SNEGSKA (reference sequence). The CDR3 nucleotides read TGCAGTGCTAGACAGGGAGAGACCCAGTACTTC. It encodes CSARQGETQYF.

This clonotype was recorded many times. The chain is built from TRBV12-3 or TRBV12-4 and TRBJ1-5; TRBD1 aligns across 7 bases. The CDR3 contains 14 residues. V was pared by 6 bases and J by 7 bases, with 9 bases of the junction left unmatched. The CDR3 loop reads CASRLQGGAQPQHF. CDR3 DNA: TGTGCCAGCAGACTGCAGGGGGGCGCCCAGCCCCAGCATTTT.

This clonotype was counted ten times or more. V usage is TRBV7-2 and J usage is TRBJ2-3; possible D gene TRBD2, 6 bases. Trimming left V 5 bases short and J 11 bases short, with 14 bases between. The CDR3 loop spans 12 amino acids. Germline V gene lookup returns CDR1 SGHTA and CDR2 FQGNSA. CDR3 loop: CASSRTGTRQYF. CDR3 nucleotide sequence: TGTGCCAGCAGCCGAACCGGGACTCGGCAGTATTTT. Using reference TRBV7-2 and TRBJ2-3 for the parts outside the CDR3, the full variable domain is GAGVSQSPSNKVTEKGKDVELRCDPISGHTALYWYRQSLGQGLEFLIYFQGNSAPDKSGLPSDRFSAERTGGSVSTLTIQRTQQEDSAVYLCASSRTGTRQYFGPGTRLTVL.

As to this clonotype: A much larger clone differs by one base, so this may be a read error. The final CDR3 position lacks the conserved phenylalanine or tryptophan, pointing to a likely read error. The rearrangement uses TRBV6-5 and TRBJ1-2, with D perhaps TRBD1 (5 bases). The CDR3 contains 14 residues. V lost 5 bases and J lost 3, with 13 bases in between. Looked up from germline, CDR1 is MNHEY and CDR2 is SVGAGI. The CDR3 coding sequence is TGTGCCAGCAGTCCTCGACAGCCTGACTATGGCTACACCCTC. Protein sequence: CASSPRQPDYGYTL.

In its sample, this clonotype was seen a few times. The chain has TRBV7-2 and TRBJ2-3, with TRBD2 identical over 12 bases. The germline CDR1 and CDR2 sequences are SGHTA and FQGNSA. This CDR3 has 16 residues. After removal of 6 bases from V and 2 bases from J, the junction contained 6 bases not matched to a gene. CDR3 amino acids: CASSTSGGLFTDTQYF. CDR3 sequence (DNA): TGTGCCAGCAGTACTAGCGGGGGGCTATTCACAGATACGCAGTATTTT. The variable domain in full, with the rest retrieved from reference TRBV7-2 and TRBJ2-3, is GAGVSQSPSNKVTEKGKDVELRCDPISGHTALYWYRQSLGQGLEFLIYFQGNSAPDKSGLPSDRFSAERTGGSVSTLTIQRTQQEDSAVYLCASSTSGGLFTDTQYFGPGTRLTVL.

This chain joins TRBV2 and TRBJ2-7, with TRBD1 matching over 8 bases. CDR3 length equals 14 residues. The germline CDR1 and CDR2 sequences are SNHLY and FYNNEI. Trimming at V came to 2 bases and at J to 2 bases, leaving 2 bases not matched to a gene. The CDR3 DNA reads as TGTGCCAGCAGTGAACAGGGGGCGACCTACGAGCAGTACGTC. Translation: CASSEQGATYEQYV.